This TCR beta chain was observed in a study of blood T cell repertoires in COVID-19. For the study at large: PBMCs, B-cell-depleted T cells, or T cells provided the cDNA or gDNA that made up the material.

Authors' data handling: Amplification of reference gene primers was used by the study to estimate nucleated cell counts. TCRdb keeps only in-frame clones here, not all; method: immunoSEQ multiplex PCR. The V and J calls and clone size are taken from that table; D and trimming were inferred from the DNA. The sample records 67,000 or so clones, 81% being singletons. This CDR3 has 14 residues. CDR1 SGHRS and CDR2 YFSETQ come from the germline V gene. In regard to this clone: The junction and the germline gene differ at one end; a read error may be behind it.

This chain links TRBV5-1 with TRBJ1-6; D gene uncertain. Specimen: peripheral blood. This clonotype originated in a woman in her 70s with acute or convalescent COVID-19. The chain's CDR3 is CASTLMDSNSPLHF. In DNA, the CDR3 is TGCGCCAGCACCTTGATGGACTCGAATTCACCCCTCCACTTT.